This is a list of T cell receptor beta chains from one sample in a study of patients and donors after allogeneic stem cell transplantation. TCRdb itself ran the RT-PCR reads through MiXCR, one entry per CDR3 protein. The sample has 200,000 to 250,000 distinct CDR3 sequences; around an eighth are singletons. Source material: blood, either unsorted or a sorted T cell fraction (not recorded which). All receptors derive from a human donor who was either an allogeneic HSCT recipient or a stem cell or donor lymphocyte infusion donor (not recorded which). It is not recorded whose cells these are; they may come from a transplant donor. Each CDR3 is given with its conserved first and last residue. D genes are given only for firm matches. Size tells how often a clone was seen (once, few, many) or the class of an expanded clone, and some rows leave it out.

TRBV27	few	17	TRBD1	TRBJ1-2	CASSSRGLTTTAQGYTF	TGTGCCAGCAGTTCCAGGGGGCTAACTACAACTGCGCAGGGCTACACCTTC
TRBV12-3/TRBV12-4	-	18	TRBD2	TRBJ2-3	CASSLSVAGGGSTDTQYF	TGTGCCAGCAGTTTATCGGTAGCGGGGGGGGGTAGCACAGATACGCAGTATTTT
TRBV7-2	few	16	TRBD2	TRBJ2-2	CASSQTTSPNTGELFF	TGTGCCAGCAGCCAAACGACTAGCCCGAACACCGGGGAGCTGTTTTTT
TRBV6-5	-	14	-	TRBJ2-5	CASSYGGDQETQYF	TGTGCCAGCAGTTACGGCGGGGACCAAGAGACCCAGTACTTC
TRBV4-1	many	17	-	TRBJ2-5	CASSQVSMGSGVETQYF	TGCGCCAGCAGCCAAGTGAGCATGGGTTCGGGAGTGGAGACCCAGTACTTC
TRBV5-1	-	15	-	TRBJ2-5	CASSLVPGAAETQYF	TGCGCCAGCAGCTTGGTGCCAGGGGCAGCGGAGACCCAGTACTTC
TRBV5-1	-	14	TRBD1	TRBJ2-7	CASSQQGERDEQYF	TGCGCCAGCAGCCAACAGGGGGAAAGGGACGAGCAGTACTTC
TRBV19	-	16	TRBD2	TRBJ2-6	CASSIAGGSGANVLTF	TGTGCCAGTAGTATAGCGGGAGGGTCTGGGGCCAACGTCCTGACTTTC
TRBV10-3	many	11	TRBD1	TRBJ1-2	CAITQGAGYTF	TGTGCCATCACCCAGGGGGCCGGCTACACCTTC
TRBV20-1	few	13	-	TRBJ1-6	CSARDSVGSPLHF	TGCAGTGCTAGGGACAGTGTAGGCTCACCCCTCCACTTT
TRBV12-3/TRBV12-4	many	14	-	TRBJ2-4	CASSLGELKNIQYF	TGTGCCAGCAGTTTAGGGGAGCTAAAAAACATTCAGTACTTC
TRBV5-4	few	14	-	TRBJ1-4	CASSLGAIDEKLFF	TGTGCCAGCAGCTTGGGGGCTATAGATGAAAAACTGTTTTTT
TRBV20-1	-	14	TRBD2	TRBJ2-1	CSARARTSGGQVFF	TGCAGTGCTAGGGCAAGGACTAGCGGGGGGCAGGTATTCTTC
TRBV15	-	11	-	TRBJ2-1	CATRDVNEQFF	TGTGCCACCCGAGATGTCAATGAGCAGTTCTTC
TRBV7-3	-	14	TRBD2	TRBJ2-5	CASSPGTSGETQYF	TGTGCCAGCAGCCCAGGGACTAGCGGGGAGACCCAGTACTTC
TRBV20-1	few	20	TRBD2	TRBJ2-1	CSARDTRLAGGIQSDNEQFF	TGCAGTGCTAGAGATACCCGACTAGCGGGAGGGATACAATCCGACAATGAGCAGTTCTTC
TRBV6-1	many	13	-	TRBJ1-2	CASIPRFVGGYTF	TGTGCCAGCATCCCCCGGTTCGTAGGGGGCTACACCTTC
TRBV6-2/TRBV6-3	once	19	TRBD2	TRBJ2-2	CASSYAARLAGGQTGELFF	TGTGCCAGCAGTTACGCCGCAAGACTAGCGGGGGGGCAAACCGGGGAGCTGTTTTTT
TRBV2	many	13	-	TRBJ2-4	CASSWGGANIQYF	TGTGCCAGCAGCTGGGGGGGCGCAAACATTCAGTACTTC
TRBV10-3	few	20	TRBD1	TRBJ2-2	CAISGTGTGGVMGNTGELFF	TGTGCCATCAGTGGAACCGGGACAGGGGGCGTGATGGGAAACACCGGGGAGCTGTTTTTT
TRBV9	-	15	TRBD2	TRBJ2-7	CASSQRAGSSYEQYF	TGTGCCAGCAGCCAACGAGCGGGATCCAGTTACGAGCAGTACTTC
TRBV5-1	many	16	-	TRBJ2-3	CASSFLPESGTDTQYF	TGCGCCAGCAGCTTCTTGCCCGAATCGGGCACAGATACGCAGTATTTT
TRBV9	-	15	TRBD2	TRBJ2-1	CASSASGRAHNEQFF	TGTGCCAGCAGCGCTAGCGGGAGGGCCCATAATGAGCAGTTCTTC
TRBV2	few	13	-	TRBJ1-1	CASKTVGNTEAFF	TGTGCCAGCAAGACCGTTGGAAACACTGAAGCTTTCTTT
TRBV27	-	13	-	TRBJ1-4	CASSNRVGEKLFF	TGTGCCAGCAGCAACAGGGTTGGGGAAAAACTGTTTTTT
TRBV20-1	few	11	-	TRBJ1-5	CSARGGQPQHF	TGCAGTGCTAGAGGTGGGCAGCCCCAGCATTTT
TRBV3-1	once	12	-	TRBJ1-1	CASSQDFTEAFF	TGTGCCAGCAGCCAGGACTTCACTGAAGCTTTCTTT
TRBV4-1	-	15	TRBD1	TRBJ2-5	CASSLSGGRAETQYF	TGCGCCAGCAGCCTTTCAGGGGGCAGGGCGGAGACCCAGTACTTC
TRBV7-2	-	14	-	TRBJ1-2	CASSSGAGYYGYTF	TGTGCCAGCAGCTCGGGTGCAGGGTACTATGGCTACACCTTC
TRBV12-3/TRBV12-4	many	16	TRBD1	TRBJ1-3	CASSLEGTGPGNTIYF	TGTGCCAGCAGTTTAGAAGGGACAGGGCCTGGAAACACCATATATTTT
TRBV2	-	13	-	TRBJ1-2	CASARDGNYGYTF	TGTGCCAGCGCGAGGGACGGCAACTATGGCTACACCTTC
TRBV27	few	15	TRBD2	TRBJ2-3	CASSLTSARTDTQYF	TGTGCCAGCAGTCTAACTAGCGCCCGCACAGATACGCAGTATTTT
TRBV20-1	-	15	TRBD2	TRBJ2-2	CSARDFQREAGELFF	TGCAGTGCTAGAGATTTCCAGCGGGAGGCCGGGGAGCTGTTTTTT
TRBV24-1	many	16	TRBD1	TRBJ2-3	CATSDSRQGYADTQYF	TGTGCCACCAGTGATTCTAGACAGGGGTACGCAGATACGCAGTATTTT
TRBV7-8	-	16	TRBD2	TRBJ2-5	CASSSNGLATGETQYF	TGTGCCAGCAGCTCCAACGGACTAGCAACTGGAGAGACCCAGTACTTC
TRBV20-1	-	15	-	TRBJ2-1	CSASWGTSSYNEQFF	TGCAGTGCTAGCTGGGGTACGAGCTCCTACAATGAGCAGTTCTTC
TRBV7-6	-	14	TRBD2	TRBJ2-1	CASSLKGLDHEQFF	TGTGCCAGCAGCCTAAAGGGACTAGATCATGAGCAGTTCTTC